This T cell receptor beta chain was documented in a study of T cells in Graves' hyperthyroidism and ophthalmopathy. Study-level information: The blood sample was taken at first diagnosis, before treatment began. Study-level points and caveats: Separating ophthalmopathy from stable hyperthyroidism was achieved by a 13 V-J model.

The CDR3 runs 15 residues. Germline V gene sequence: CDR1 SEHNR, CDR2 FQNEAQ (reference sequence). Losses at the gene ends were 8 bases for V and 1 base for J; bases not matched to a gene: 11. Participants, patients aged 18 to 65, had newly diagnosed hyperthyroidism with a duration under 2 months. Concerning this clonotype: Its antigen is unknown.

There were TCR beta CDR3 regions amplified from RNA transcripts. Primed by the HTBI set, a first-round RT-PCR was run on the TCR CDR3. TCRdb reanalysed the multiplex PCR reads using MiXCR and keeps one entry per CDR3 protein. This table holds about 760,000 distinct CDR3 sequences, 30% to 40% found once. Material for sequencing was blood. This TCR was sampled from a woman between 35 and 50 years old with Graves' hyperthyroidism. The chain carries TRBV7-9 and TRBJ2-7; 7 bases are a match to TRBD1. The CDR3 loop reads CASSRSRGPSYEQYF. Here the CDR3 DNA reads TGTGCCAGCTCACGCTCAAGGGGGCCTTCCTACGAGCAGTACTTC. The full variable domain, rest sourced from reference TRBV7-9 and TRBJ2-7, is DTGVSQNPRHKITKRGQNVTFRCDPISEHNRLYWYRQTLGQGPEFLTYFQNEAQLEKSRLLSDRFSAERPKGSFSTLEIQRTEQGDSAMYLCASSRSRGPSYEQYFGPGTRLTVT.